This T cell receptor beta chain was retrieved from a study of T cell responses to AZD1222 COVID-19 vaccine. The table came from immunoSEQ multiplex PCR; TCRdb's copy has only in-frame clones and leaves some out. This sample has 95,000 to 150,000 clones, with around 90% found just once. General observations from the study: Most donors were white British and more were female, and clonal diversity was possibly underestimated.

Remarks on this clone: Its antigen is not known.

V lost 6 bases, J lost 2 bases, and 8 bases stayed unmatched. The CDR3 contains 15 residues. Looked up from germline, CDR1 is SNHLY and CDR2 is FYNNEI. V is TRBV2 and J is TRBJ2-7; 9 nucleotides match TRBD2. This clonotype originated in an adult in good health. Sample: peripheral blood, taken on day 0 of AZD1222 vaccination. The CDR3 protein is CASRDSGGFPYEQYF. The CDR3 coding sequence is TGTGCCAGCAGGGATAGCGGGGGCTTCCCCTACGAGCAGTACTTC.